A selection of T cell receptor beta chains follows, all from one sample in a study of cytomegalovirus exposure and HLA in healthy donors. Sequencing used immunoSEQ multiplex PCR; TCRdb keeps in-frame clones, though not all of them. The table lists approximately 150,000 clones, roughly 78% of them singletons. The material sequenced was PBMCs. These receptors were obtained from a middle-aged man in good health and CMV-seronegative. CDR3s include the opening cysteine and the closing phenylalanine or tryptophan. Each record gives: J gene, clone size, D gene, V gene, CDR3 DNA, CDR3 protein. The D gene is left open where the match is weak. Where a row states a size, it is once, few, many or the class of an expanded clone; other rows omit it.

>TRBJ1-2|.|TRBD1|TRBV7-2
TGTGCCAGCAGCCCTCAGGGGGTTTATGGCTACACCTTC
CASSPQGVYGYTF
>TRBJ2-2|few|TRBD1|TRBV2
TGTGCCAGCAGCTGGACAGGGTTCACCGGGGAGCTGTTTTTT
CASSWTGFTGELFF
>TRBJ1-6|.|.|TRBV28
TGTGCCAGCCGACTTGGTAGAGGCAATTCACCCCTCCACTTT
CASRLGRGNSPLHF
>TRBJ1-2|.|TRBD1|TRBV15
TGTGCCACCCGGGCAGGGAGACAGGGACGCTATGGCTACACCTTC
CATRAGRQGRYGYTF
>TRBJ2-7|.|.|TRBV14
TGTGCCACCCTCGGCGGGAAGATCCCCTGCTACGAGCAGTACTTC
CATLGGKIPCYEQYF
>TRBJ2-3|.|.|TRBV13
TGTGCCAGCAGCACCGGGACAGGGAGGCTAGCGGGAGAAGCAGATACGCAGTATTTT
CASSTGTGRLAGEADTQYF
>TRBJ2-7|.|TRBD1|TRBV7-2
TGTGCCAGCAGCCCCACGTCGGGACAGGGGGCGTACGAGCAGTACTTC
CASSPTSGQGAYEQYF
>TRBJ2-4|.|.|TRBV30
TGTGCCTGGAGTGTGGGGGGGGCCAAAAACAGTCAGTACTTC
CAWSVGGAKNSQYF
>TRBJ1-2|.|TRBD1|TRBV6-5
TGTGCCAGCAAATTATCGGGACAGCCCTACTATGGCTACACCTTC
CASKLSGQPYYGYTF
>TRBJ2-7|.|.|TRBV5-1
TGCGCCAGCAGTCTTAGCGCCCCAGGGGATGAGCAGTACTTC
CASSLSAPGDEQYF
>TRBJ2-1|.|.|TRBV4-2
TGTGCCAGCAGCCCCGAGTCTAGCTTTTACAATGAGCAGTTCTTC
CASSPESSFYNEQFF
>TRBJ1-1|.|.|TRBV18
TGTGCCAGCTCACCACCCGGAGGAAGCACTGAAGCTTTCTTT
CASSPPGGSTEAFF
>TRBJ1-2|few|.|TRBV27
TGTGCCAGCAGTTTAGCGTCGTCCCTGCTGTGGGGCTACACCTTC
CASSLASSLLWGYTF
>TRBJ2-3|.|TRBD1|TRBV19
TGTGCCAGTAGACTGGGACAGGGGGACCTGAGAACAGATACGCAGTATTTT
CASRLGQGDLRTDTQYF
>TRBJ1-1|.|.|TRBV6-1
TGTGCCAGCAGGGACCCCCAGGGCTTGGGCACTGAAGCTTTCTTT
CASRDPQGLGTEAFF
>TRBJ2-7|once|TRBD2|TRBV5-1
TGCGCCAGCGACGGGGGAGGGAACGACTACGAGCAGTACTTC
CASDGGGNDYEQYF
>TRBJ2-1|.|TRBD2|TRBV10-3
TGTGCCATCAGGGGACTAGCGGGAGAGGGTGAGCAGTTCTTC
CAIRGLAGEGEQFF
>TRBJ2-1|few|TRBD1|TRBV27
TGTGCCAGCAGTTTAACGAGGGGGCCGTACAATGAGCAGTTCTTC
CASSLTRGPYNEQFF
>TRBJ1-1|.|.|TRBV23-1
TGCGCCAGCAGTCAATCAATGCAGTATGAAGCTTTCTTT
CASSQSMQYEAFF
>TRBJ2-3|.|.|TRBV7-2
TGTGCCAGCAGCCTAGGTGAGAGTAGCACAGATACGCAGTATTTT
CASSLGESSTDTQYF
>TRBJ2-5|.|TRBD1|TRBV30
TGTGCCTGGCGGGACAGGGGGCGAGAGACCCAGTACTTC
CAWRDRGRETQYF
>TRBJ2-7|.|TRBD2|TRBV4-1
TGCGCCAGCAGCCGAGGACTAGCGGCCTCCTCCTACGAGCAGTACTTC
CASSRGLAASSYEQYF
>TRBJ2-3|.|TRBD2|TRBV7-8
TGTGCCAGCAGTACGGGACTAGCGCACTTTAGGGGAAGCACAGATACGCAGTATTTT
CASSTGLAHFRGSTDTQYF
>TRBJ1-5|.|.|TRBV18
TGTGCCAGCTCACCATCTTCGGCAGGGCGAGGCAATCAGCCCCAGCATTTT
CASSPSSAGRGNQPQHF
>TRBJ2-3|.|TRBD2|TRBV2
TGTGCCAGCCGCCGACTAGCGGGAGGTAGCACAGATACGCAGTATTTT
CASRRLAGGSTDTQYF
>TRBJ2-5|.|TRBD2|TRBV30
TGTGCCTGGAGCGTGGGACTAACGGGAGAGACCCAGTACTTC
CAWSVGLTGETQYF
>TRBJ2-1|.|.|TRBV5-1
TGCGCCAGCAGCCTGGGACTTTCTGCCCTGAGCTCCTACAATGAGCAGTTCTTC
CASSLGLSALSSYNEQFF
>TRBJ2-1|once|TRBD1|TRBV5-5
TGTGCCAGCAGCTCCGGGACAGGGGAGGACAGGTCGTACAATGAGCAGTTCTTC
CASSSGTGEDRSYNEQFF
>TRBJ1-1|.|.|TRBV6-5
TGTGCCAGCAGTTACGGGGAGGGGACTGAAGCTTTCTTT
CASSYGEGTEAFF
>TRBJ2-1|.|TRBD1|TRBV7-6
TGTGCCAGCAGCCGAATGACTGGGACAGGGGGCGATGAGCAGTTCTTC
CASSRMTGTGGDEQFF
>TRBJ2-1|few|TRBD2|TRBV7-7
TGTGCTAGCAGCCCGGCAAGCGGGAGGGGGCCCTACAATGAGCAGTTCTTC
CASSPASGRGPYNEQFF
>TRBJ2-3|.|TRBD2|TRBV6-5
TGTGCCAGCAGTTCCCCAAGCGGGACCACAGATACGCAGTATTTT
CASSSPSGTTDTQYF